Presented here are 17 T cell receptor beta chains from one specimen sequenced in a study of blood T cell repertoires in COVID-19. Sequencing was performed with immunoSEQ multiplex PCR; in TCRdb, only in-frame clones are kept and a portion is missing. The table records roughly 40,000 clones, 80% to 90% of them present only once. Sequencing was performed on peripheral blood. The receptors stem from a woman aged 70-85 years in a cohort sampled during active COVID-19.

The CDR3 protein is CASSQTRFEQYF. The CDR3, as DNA: TGTGCCAGCAGCCAAACACGTTTCGAGCAGTACTTC. The chain employs TRBV3-1 (or the pseudogene TRBV3-2) and TRBJ2-7; the D is unclear. The V end lost 2 bases, the J end lost 6 bases, and 8 bases lay between the germline ends. Germline loops: CDR1 LGHDT, CDR2 YNNKEL (reference sequence). This CDR3 spans 12 amino acids.

CDR3 region: CASSRAGNYGYTF. The CDR3 coding sequence is TGTGCCAGCAGCAGGGCAGGGAACTATGGCTACACCTTC. The chain links TRBV6-5 to TRBJ1-2; a weak D match, TRBD1 (5 bases). Deletions cut 6 bases from V and 2 bases from J, with 10 bases between. Germline CDR1 MNHEY, CDR2 SVGAGI. This CDR3 has 13 residues.

The chain joins TRBV19 to TRBJ2-3; 10 nucleotides line up with TRBD2. From germline, CDR1 is LNHDA and CDR2 SQIVND (reference sequence). Trimming cost V 5 bases and J 4 bases; bases outside gene matches: 3. The CDR3 extends over 14 amino acids. The CDR3 DNA reads as TGTGCCAGTAGTCCTACTAGCGGGGCAGATACGCAGTATTTT. The encoded protein is CASSPTSGADTQYF.

The rearrangement links TRBV19 to TRBJ2-2; D remains unclear. This CDR3 contains 15 residues. CDR1 and CDR2 (germline): LNHDA, SQIVND (reference sequence). Trimming removed 3 bases from V and 1 base from J, with 9 bases in between. CDR3 residues: CASSITRQNTGELFF. The CDR3 DNA is TGTGCCAGTAGTATTACCAGGCAGAACACCGGGGAGCTGTTTTTT. Using reference TRBV19 and TRBJ2-2 for the parts outside the CDR3, the full variable domain is DGGITQSPKYLFRKEGQNVTLSCEQNLNHDAMYWYRQDPGQGLRLIYYSQIVNDFQKGDIAEGYSVSREKKESFPLTVTSAQKNPTAFYLCASSITRQNTGELFFGEGSRLTVL.

This clone was counted once. The rearrangement links TRBV19 to TRBJ2-2, with 10 bases fitting TRBD1. This CDR3 comprises 18 residues. Germline CDR1 LNHDA, CDR2 SQIVND (reference sequence). V lost 8 bases to trimming and J lost 4 bases; unmatched junction nucleotides: 16. The CDR3 loop reads CASGRDRGREGRTGELFF. In DNA form, the CDR3 reads TGTGCCAGTGGCCGGGACAGGGGTCGGGAGGGCCGCACCGGGGAGCTGTTTTTT.

CDR3 region: CASSIGRGTEAFF. The CDR3 nucleotides read TGTGCCAGTAGTATAGGAAGGGGAACTGAAGCTTTCTTT. This chain uses TRBV19 with TRBJ1-1; a possible D gene is TRBD1 (5 bases). With 1 base removed from V and 5 bases from J, the gap between germline ends came to 8 bases. Looked up from germline, CDR1 is LNHDA and CDR2 is SQIVND (reference sequence). The CDR3 covers 13 residues.

The J gene is TRBJ2-3, the V gene TRBV7-2; D not resolved. The CDR3 contains 13 residues. CDR1 is SGHTA and CDR2 is FQGNSA in the germline V gene. With 6 bases removed from V and 0 bases from J, the gap between germline ends came to 7 bases. The CDR3 DNA reads TGTGCCAGCAGGTCTACTAGCACAGATACGCAGTATTTT. It is translated as CASRSTSTDTQYF. Combining the CDR3 with reference TRBV7-2 and TRBJ2-3 gives the whole variable domain GAGVSQSPSNKVTEKGKDVELRCDPISGHTALYWYRQSLGQGLEFLIYFQGNSAPDKSGLPSDRFSAERTGGSVSTLTIQRTQQEDSAVYLCASRSTSTDTQYFGPGTRLTVL.

This clone is termed medium-sized. The chain links TRBV6-1 to TRBJ2-7; 10 bases agree with TRBD2. The trim removed 3 bases at V and 0 bases at J, leaving 5 bases unmatched. The germline V gene has CDR1 MNHNS and CDR2 SASEGT. The CDR3 contains 16 residues. The CDR3 region has the DNA TGTGCCAGCAGTGACGTAACTAGCGGGGCCTCCTACGAGCAGTACTTC. Translated, it gives CASSDVTSGASYEQYF.

The rearrangement joins TRBV9 to TRBJ2-2; 7 bases line up with TRBD1. The CDR3 is 16 residues long. Losses at the gene ends were 1 base for V and 5 bases for J; bases not matched to a gene: 8. Germline V gene data show CDR1 as SGDLS and CDR2 as YYNGEE. CDR3 amino acids: CASSVTGTVSTGELFF. As DNA, the CDR3 is TGTGCCAGCAGCGTAACGGGGACAGTGAGTACCGGGGAGCTGTTTTTT.

The rearrangement links TRBV5-1 to TRBJ2-7; no clear D gene. This CDR3 is built from 12 residues. V was cut by 0 bases and J by 6 bases, with 7 bases left in between. From germline, CDR1 is SGHRS and CDR2 YFSETQ. The CDR3, as DNA: TGCGCCAGCAGCTTGGCTGGAGCCGAGCAGTACTTC. Protein product: CASSLAGAEQYF.

The rearrangement links TRBV28 to TRBJ2-7; 7 positions agree with TRBD1. Per the germline V gene, CDR1 is MDHEN and CDR2 is SYDVKM. CDR3 length: 14 residues. Trimming took 8 bases from V and 2 from J; bases not matched to a gene: 9. The CDR3 here is CASSMTGRTYEQYF. As DNA, the CDR3 is TGTGCCAGCTCAATGACAGGGAGAACCTACGAGCAGTACTTC.

The chain links TRBV6-2 or TRBV6-3 to TRBJ2-7; 11 bases line up with TRBD2. CDR3 length: 16 residues. Germline CDR1 MNHEY, CDR2 SVGEGT. J was trimmed by 3 bases and V by 2 bases; bases with no gene match: 6. The CDR3, as DNA: TGTGCCAGCAGTTACGGGGGACTAGCGGACCGCTACGAGCAGTACTTC. It codes for CASSYGGLADRYEQYF.

The chain couples TRBV5-4 to TRBJ2-7; 10 nucleotides line up with TRBD2. The CDR3 sequence is 15 residues long. J was trimmed by 5 bases and V by 5 bases; bases with no gene match: 10. From germline, CDR1 is SGHNT and CDR2 YYREEE (reference sequence). In nucleotides, the CDR3 is TGTGCCAGCAGTCTTTTCGGGACTAGCGTCCACGAGCAGTACTTC. Its protein is CASSLFGTSVHEQYF.

The chain uses TRBV3-1 (or the pseudogene TRBV3-2) and TRBJ2-1; no clear D. Germline CDR1 is LGHDT and CDR2 is YNNKEL (reference sequence). The CDR3 has 12 amino acids. Trimming pared 1 base from V and 8 bases from J, leaving 6 bases between. CDR3 loop: CASSQVIDEQFF. In DNA form, the CDR3 reads TGTGCCAGCAGCCAAGTTATAGATGAGCAGTTCTTC.

This clone was detected only once. The chain recombines TRBV4-3 with TRBJ2-1; D remains ambiguous. Germline CDR1 and CDR2: LGHNA and YSLEER. This CDR3 contains 15 residues. V lost 0 bases and J 2 bases, leaving 8 bases between the germline ends. The CDR3 sequence is CASSQDRNTYNEQFF. The CDR3 DNA reads TGCGCCAGCAGCCAAGACAGGAACACCTACAATGAGCAGTTCTTC.

V gene TRBV9 combines with J gene TRBJ2-5; possibly TRBD1 for D (5 bases). The CDR3 totals 17 residues. CDR1 is SGDLS and CDR2 is YYNGEE in the germline V gene. Trimming removed 0 bases at V and 6 bases at J, with 21 bases between. The CDR3 DNA reads as TGTGCCAGCAGCGTAGTGGACCCCCTTAGGGGTGAAAAGACCCAGTACTTC. Its translation: CASSVVDPLRGEKTQYF.

V and J are TRBV13 and TRBJ1-2; 9 bases align to TRBD1. CDR1 is PRHDT, CDR2 FYEKMQ, per germline (reference sequence). The ends lost 2 bases at V and 3 bases at J; junction bases unmatched: 13. The CDR3 sequence is 18 residues long. The CDR3 here is CASSLTSGRQGVDYGYTF. As DNA, the CDR3 is TGTGCCAGCAGCTTAACATCGGGACGACAGGGGGTGGACTATGGCTACACCTTC.